This record looks at one T cell receptor (beta chain) sequence and its context. Its recognized antigen is unknown. No base quality values were provided; no much bigger clone lies one nucleotide off. The CDR3 regions of human TCRbeta chains were analyzed by immunosequencing. For the original study's pipeline: Repertoire TCRs were matched against a reference library of SARS-CoV-2-specific TCRs generated with the MIRA antigen-specificity platform. Breadth was defined as the fraction of unique TCRs that were SARS-CoV-2-associated, and depth was defined as the fraction of total T cells that were SARS-CoV-2-associated. Using the MIRA data, each spike-specific TCR was assigned both to the spike region to which the TCR was reactive and to a CD4 or CD8 class. Log10-transformed breadth and depth values were compared by one-way ANOVA with Sidak's multiple comparisons tests. TCRdb provides this immuneACCESS table in a form limited to in-frame rearrangements. Some clones are lacking; in checked studies, under half of them reflect an unresolved V gene, and why the rest are absent is not known. The V and J calls and clone size come from that table; D and trimming were worked out from the DNA. The sample data list roughly 80,000 clones, and more than 75% of these were observed just once. Together, the top ten hold approximately 4.5% of the sample.

This sample was taken from a study of T cell responses to AZD1222 COVID-19 vaccine (dated by TCRdb to 2020 to 2023). Some background on the complete study: TCR sequencing was performed for 233 trial participants, of whom some 200 were given two doses of AZD1222 and roughly 25 were given two doses of MenACWY control vaccine. Trial participants were enrolled by age into subgroups of 18-55, 56-69 and 70-plus years, and about 150, 27 and 61 TCR-sequenced participants, respectively, were included in these subgroups. General study outcomes and caveats: Conclusions about previously exposed vaccinees were limited because only six AZD1222 recipients were SARS-CoV-2 seropositive at baseline. Vaccine-associated CD4 TCRs spanned the whole spike protein, with dominant responses in regions 160-218 and 743-854. Nearly half of unique spike-specific TCRs reportedly recognized epitopes outside regions mutated in the B.1.351 and B.1.1.7 variants. A significant rise in spike-specific TCR breadth and depth was observed after two AZD1222 doses relative to day 0 and relative to MenACWY recipients. Because no samples from the day 14 peak response were available, repertoires could be characterized only after the peak T cell response. Most participants were white British and females outnumbered males, and the authors suggested that clonal diversity may have been underestimated. In the small 56-69-year group, the increase in depth fell short of significance, most likely because of low power.

What the time point label conveys for this sample: baseline before first vaccination. The meaning of the sample's treatment or condition label: meningococcal conjugate vaccine given as trial control. The vaccinee samples were drawn from two UK trials, COV001 and COV002, one of which was a single-blind randomized controlled phase 2/3 trial testing AZD1222 (ChAdOx1 nCoV-19) in healthy adults. For TCRbeta chain sequencing, PBMC samples from trial participants were taken at day 0 and at day 28 after the second dose. Per the germline V gene (reference sequence), LNHDA is the CDR1 and SQIVND is the CDR2. The CDR3 goes from the cysteine to the phenylalanine over 13 residues. CDR3 DNA only is kept here, 39 bases in frame from base 1. V loses 9 bases at its end and J loses 8 bases; junction bases beyond the gene matches: 12.

The chain uses TRBV19 and TRBJ1-2; 7 of the junction bases match TRBD1. The receptor was derived from an adult in good health. Sequenced material: peripheral blood, taken on day 0 of MenACWY control vaccination. Here the CDR3 is given as CASSNRGVEGYTF. The DNA is as follows: TGTGCCAGCTCTAACAGGGGAGTCGAGGGCTACACCTTC.